Listed below are T cell receptor beta chains from one sample, sequenced in a study of technical replicates of blood from several donors. Sequencing was performed with immunoSEQ multiplex PCR; in TCRdb, only in-frame clones are kept and a portion is missing. Of 70,000 to 95,000 clones listed, over 85% are singletons. Sequencing was carried out using T cells isolated from PBMCs. These receptors were obtained from a human donor in good health. CDR3s include the opening cysteine and the closing phenylalanine or tryptophan. The order of the fields is J gene, D gene, V gene, clone size, CDR3 DNA, CDR3 protein. The D gene is left open where the match is weak. Clone size is given for some rows only: seen once, a few or many times, or a class if the clone is expanded.

TRBJ2-1	-	TRBV10-1	-	TGCGCCAGCAGTGACCCGGGACATGGGCAGTTCTTC	CASSDPGHGQFF
TRBJ2-7	-	TRBV5-6	-	TGTGCCAGCAGCTTGGTTACGGCTAGCGTCCCCTACGAGCAGTACTTC	CASSLVTASVPYEQYF
TRBJ1-5	-	TRBV7-2	-	TGTGCCAGCAGCTTTTCAGGTCAGCCCCAGCATTTT	CASSFSGQPQHF
TRBJ2-7	-	TRBV28	-	TGTGCCACCAGAATCAGCGGCAGCTCCTACGAGCAGTACTTC	CATRISGSSYEQYF
TRBJ2-7	TRBD2	TRBV6-1	-	TGTGCCAGCGCCGGGGCGGCGGGGGGGTTGTCCGAGCAGTACTTC	CASAGAAGGLSEQYF
TRBJ2-2	-	TRBV7-9	-	TGTGCCAGCCTGAGGGACACCGGGGAGCTGTTTTTT	CASLRDTGELFF
TRBJ1-5	-	TRBV10-1	-	TGCGCCAGCACCCCCGTTGCCCGGGGGGAAAGTGGCAATCAGCCCCAGCATTTT	CASTPVARGESGNQPQHF
TRBJ2-2	-	TRBV7-9	-	TGTGCCAGCAGCTTACATACCGGGGAGCTGTTTTTT	CASSLHTGELFF
TRBJ1-6	-	TRBV28	-	TGTGCCAGCAGTTTTTCGGATAATTCACCCCTCCACTTT	CASSFSDNSPLHF
TRBJ2-5	-	TRBV2	-	TGTGCCAGCAGTGACTCTATGGGGCGCGGTTTGGAGACCCAGTACTTC	CASSDSMGRGLETQYF
TRBJ2-1	TRBD2	TRBV11-2	-	TGTGCCAGCAGCTTAGACCGAAATTATGCGGGAGGGCCGGAGGAGCAGTTCTTC	CASSLDRNYAGGPEEQFF
TRBJ2-5	-	TRBV7-2	-	TGTGCCAGCAGTTTCGCTTTTTCTAGTGGAGAGACCCAGTACTTC	CASSFAFSSGETQYF
TRBJ2-5	TRBD2	TRBV5-1	once	TGCGCCAGCAGCTCCGGACTAGCGGGGCCTGAGACCCAGTACTTC	CASSSGLAGPETQYF
TRBJ2-1	TRBD2	TRBV7-9	-	TGTGCCAGCAGCTTAGGCGGACTAGCGGGAACCGCCTACAATGAGCAGTTCTTC	CASSLGGLAGTAYNEQFF
TRBJ2-7	-	TRBV7-9	-	TGTGCCAGCAGCTTTGGACTGAGGTACGAGCAGTACTTC	CASSFGLRYEQYF
TRBJ1-1	-	TRBV28	-	TGTGCCAGCAGGTCATCAGGGGACCTGAACACTGAAGCTTTCTTT	CASRSSGDLNTEAFF
TRBJ1-1	-	TRBV6-1	-	TGTGCCAGCAGCGGACAACTGAACACTGAAGCTTTCTTT	CASSGQLNTEAFF
TRBJ2-7	TRBD2	TRBV27	-	TGTGCCACCCTAAGGTGGGGGACTAGCTCTTTCTCCTACGAGCAGTACTTC	CATLRWGTSSFSYEQYF
TRBJ1-5	-	TRBV6-1	-	TGTGCCAGCAGTGTTGGAGTCGGGGTTAGTATCCGCAATCAGCCCCAGCATTTT	CASSVGVGVSIRNQPQHF
TRBJ2-5	TRBD2	TRBV13	-	TGTGCCAGCAGCTTCCGGGGGGGGCCGGAGACCCAGTACTTC	CASSFRGGPETQYF
TRBJ2-3	TRBD1	TRBV5-1	once	TGCGCCAGCAGCCCCAGGGGGCGGCCGCCGATGAGCACAGATACGCAGTATTTT	CASSPRGRPPMSTDTQYF
TRBJ2-1	TRBD2	TRBV7-9	-	TGTGCCAGCAGCTTAAGCGGGGGGGCCAATGAGCAGTTCTTC	CASSLSGGANEQFF
TRBJ2-5	-	TRBV9	-	TGTGCCAGCAGCGTAGCAGGGCGGGAGACCCAGTACTTC	CASSVAGRETQYF
TRBJ2-5	-	TRBV5-6	-	TGTGCCAGCAGCGAGGGCGAGACCCAGTACTTC	CASSEGETQYF
TRBJ2-6	-	TRBV21-1	-	TGTGCCAGCAGCAATAGACAGGGGAGGGCCAACGTCCTGACTTTC	CASSNRQGRANVLTF
TRBJ1-1	-	TRBV5-4	once	TGTGCCAGCAGCTTAACCTCCGGGGTTATGAACACTGAAGCTTTCTTT	CASSLTSGVMNTEAFF
TRBJ1-1	-	TRBV2	-	TGTGCCAGCAGTGCAGGGGCCGGAGAAGCTTTCTTT	CASSAGAGEAFF
TRBJ2-3	TRBD1	TRBV7-9	-	TGTGCCAGCAGCATAACACAGGGGATTAGAGAGGCAGATACGCAGTATTTT	CASSITQGIREADTQYF
TRBJ2-2	TRBD2	TRBV28	-	TGTGCCAGCAGTCCGGGACTAGTTTTCGCCGGGGAGCTGTTTTTT	CASSPGLVFAGELFF
TRBJ1-4	-	TRBV7-2	-	TGTGCCAGCAGCGGGGACACGGATGAAAAACTGTTTTTT	CASSGDTDEKLFF
TRBJ1-1	-	TRBV30	-	TGTGCCTGGAGTGTATCAGGGGTTGGCACTGAAGCTTTCTTT	CAWSVSGVGTEAFF
TRBJ1-5	-	TRBV2	-	TGTGCCAGCAGGTCTCTGAGCTCCAGCAATCAGCCCCAGCATTTT	CASRSLSSSNQPQHF
TRBJ2-7	TRBD1	TRBV11-2	-	TGTGCCAGCAGCACCAGGGACAGAGGCCAATCCTACGAGCAGTACTTC	CASSTRDRGQSYEQYF
TRBJ1-6	-	TRBV30	-	TGTGCCTGGAGTGTAGCGAACACCAGGGTCTATATTCCCCTCCACTTT	CAWSVANTRVYIPLHF
TRBJ1-3	-	TRBV10-2	-	TGCGCCAGCAGTGTATCAGGACAACTCTCTGGAAACACCATATATTTT	CASSVSGQLSGNTIYF
TRBJ2-5	-	TRBV27	-	TGTGCCAGCAGGGACAGGTCGGAGGGGGAGACCCAGTACTTC	CASRDRSEGETQYF
TRBJ2-3	TRBD2	TRBV11-3	-	TGTGCCAGCAGCTTAGGGGACCGGTTTGCTAGCGGGCCCTACACAGATACGCAGTATTTT	CASSLGDRFASGPYTDTQYF
TRBJ2-1	-	TRBV2	-	TGTGCCAGCAGGGAGGGTCCCTCTGGCTACAATGAGCAGTTCTTC	CASREGPSGYNEQFF
TRBJ2-3	TRBD2	TRBV5-4	-	TGTGCCAGCAGCTTGGATGCTAGCGGGGATACGCAGTATTTT	CASSLDASGDTQYF
TRBJ2-7	-	TRBV4-1	once	TGCGCCAGCAGCCAACCAGGGGATCGGCGCTCCTACGAGCAGTACTTC	CASSQPGDRRSYEQYF
TRBJ1-2	-	TRBV5-6	-	TGTGCCAGCAGCACTCGGGACGGGGGAAACTATGGCTACACCTTC	CASSTRDGGNYGYTF
TRBJ1-2	TRBD1	TRBV28	once	TGTGCCAGCAGTTTTCCCACGGACAGGGACTATGGCTACACCTTC	CASSFPTDRDYGYTF
TRBJ2-3	-	TRBV6-5	-	TGTGCCAGCAGTTACGGAAGGGGACTCACAGATACGCAGTATTTT	CASSYGRGLTDTQYF
TRBJ2-3	-	TRBV7-8	-	TGTGCCAGCAGCTTAGTTGTTGTACAGACCTATACCGGGAGTTTTGTAGATACGCAGTATTTT	CASSLVVVQTYTGSFVDTQYF
TRBJ1-1	-	TRBV7-3	-	TGTGCCAGCAGCTTATCCAGGGATGGCACTGAAGCTTTCTTT	CASSLSRDGTEAFF
TRBJ2-3	-	TRBV10-1	-	TGCGCCAGCAGTGAGCTCCTTGTTGGAGTGGCAGATACGCAGTATTTT	CASSELLVGVADTQYF
TRBJ1-2	-	TRBV4-1	-	TGCGCCAGCAGCCAGACAGGTTCACTTAACTATGGCTACACCTTC	CASSQTGSLNYGYTF
TRBJ2-2	-	TRBV5-1	-	TGCGCCAGCAGCTTCAAAGACGGGGCCGGGGAGCTGTTTTTT	CASSFKDGAGELFF
TRBJ2-5	-	TRBV28	-	TGTGCCAGCCAGAAGGACAGCCTCCAAGAGACCCAGTACTTC	CASQKDSLQETQYF
TRBJ2-2	-	TRBV29-1	-	TGCAGCGTTTTGAGGACAACAACGCTGTTTTTT	CSVLRTTTLFF
TRBJ1-2	-	TRBV6-5	-	TGTGCCAGCAGTTACCATGGGGGGGCGTCAAGCTACACCTTC	CASSYHGGASSYTF